What follows describes a single T cell receptor (beta chain). Its target is not known. Clones were sequenced by immunoSEQ multiplex PCR, and TCRdb holds only the in-frame ones, with some missing. The sample includes more than 95,000 clones, approximately 90% of them seen just once. This specimen belongs to a study of graft-versus-host responses after intestinal transplantation. About the research overall: In this cohort, recipients had multivisceral, liver-intestinal, or isolated intestinal transplants. The recipients all started with anti-thymocyte globulin induction and then took tacrolimus and steroids for 2 to 4 years.

The CDR3 consists of 16 residues. V shed 4 bases, J shed 3 bases, and the junction held 7 bases outside the gene matches. CDR1 and CDR2 from the germline V gene are SGHNT and YYREEE (reference sequence). The TCR originated in a human donor who received an intestinal transplant. Sequenced here: unstimulated CD4+ T cells sorted from spleen or lymph node cells, sampled before intestinal transplant. The rearrangement links TRBV5-4 to TRBJ2-1; TRBD2 matches at 10 bases. The DNA for the CDR3 is TGTGCCAGCAGCGCCTCCTTAGCGGGAGGCTACAATGAGCAGTTCTTC. This gives the protein CASSASLAGGYNEQFF.